The subject of this entry is one T cell receptor (beta chain). These data belong to a study of blood T cell repertoires in COVID-19. The V gene lost 2 bases and the J gene lost 7 bases, with 6 bases spanning the gap. The germline gives CDR1 SEHNR, CDR2 FQNEAQ (reference sequence). The CDR3 spans 11 residues. The repertoire was sequenced with immunoSEQ multiplex PCR; TCRdb's copy has only in-frame clones and lacks some. The table lists around 310,000 clones, roughly 90% of them singletons. The V gene is TRBV7-9, the J gene TRBJ2-7, with D uncertain. Sequenced: PBMCs or T cells enriched from blood (not recorded which). The receptor was derived from a middle-aged woman who had recovered from COVID-19. The CDR3 DNA is TGTGCCAGCAGCTTACGTGAGGAGCAGTACTTC. Translated, it gives CASSLREEQYF.